This paragraph reports one T cell receptor beta chain. Its recognized antigen is unknown. One base away there is no much larger clone; base qualities are not given. The CDR3 measures 14 amino acids from cysteine to phenylalanine. Just CDR3 DNA is preserved here, 42 bases in frame from base 1. CDR1 and CDR2, looked up from the germline V gene (reference sequence), are GTSNPN and SVGIG. V was cut back by 5 bases and J by 1 base, leaving a gap of 14 bases between them. TCRbeta CDR3 regions were amplified from genomic DNA by means of the immunoSEQ Assay, a bias-controlled multiplex PCR. The study's processing was this. The number of nucleated cells in each sample was estimated by amplification of reference gene primers within the assay. To quantify the absolute abundance of each unique TCRbeta CDR3 rearrangement, sequence reads were collapsed and filtered. Productive Simpson clonality was computed per sample as the square root of Simpson's diversity index over productive rearrangements. TCRdb holds this immuneACCESS table with in-frame rearrangements only. Some clones are missing; in checked studies, unresolved V genes explain under half, and the rest has no known cause. V and J calls and clone size follow that table, whereas D and trimming were derived from the DNA. This sample lists 250,000 to 300,000 clones; roughly 87% were detected once. The top ten clones comprise about 1% of the sample.

These data originate in a study of blood T cell repertoires in COVID-19 (dated by TCRdb to about 2020). For the study in its entirety: Samples covering the acute and convalescent phases of COVID-19 were provided by collaborators in the United States, Italy and Spain. The repertoires were released in a freely available public database intended as a resource for research on the immune response to SARS-CoV-2. The dataset comprised deeply sampled blood TCRbeta repertoires from subjects exposed to, actively infected with, or recovered from COVID-19. A de-identified subject ID, COVID-19 status, age in years and sex were almost always included in the sample metadata. The samples were drawn from the first 160 participants of the ongoing ImmuneRACE study and from 950 to 1,500 subjects provided by 6 global collaborators. HLA class I and class II types, where available, came from metadata supplied by the sample provider rather than from assay-based typing. The material from the prospective study consisted of cDNA or gDNA derived from T cells, B-cell-depleted T cells, or PBMCs.

Participants in the prospective study were enrolled through a virtual design, were aged about 18 to 89 years, and lived in 20 to 30 United States geographic areas. Cohort assignment in the prospective study relied on participant-reported clinical history from a screening survey and a study questionnaire. Recovered participants in ImmuneRACE Cohort 3 were defined by two consecutive negative NP/OP PCR tests, clearance by a healthcare professional, or resolution of symptoms. Mobile phlebotomists in the prospective study collected whole blood, serum and a nasopharyngeal or oropharyngeal swab from every participant. Prospective study participants could optionally give additional blood draws and questionnaires over a 2-month period. Before DNA extraction, blood samples from the prospective study were shipped at room temperature or frozen. What the work shows at the level of the full study, not this receptor alone: The amount of clinical and demographic metadata varied by source and participant and was provided uncurated.

The TCR originated in a woman aged 25-40 years who had recovered from COVID-19. The material sequenced was PBMCs or T cells enriched from blood (not recorded which). The rearrangement combines TRBV30 with TRBJ1-1, with the D gene not clear enough to name. The nucleotide sequence is TGTGCCTGGTGCACAGTCCCTGGGAACACTGAAGCTTTCTTT. This gives the protein CAWCTVPGNTEAFF.